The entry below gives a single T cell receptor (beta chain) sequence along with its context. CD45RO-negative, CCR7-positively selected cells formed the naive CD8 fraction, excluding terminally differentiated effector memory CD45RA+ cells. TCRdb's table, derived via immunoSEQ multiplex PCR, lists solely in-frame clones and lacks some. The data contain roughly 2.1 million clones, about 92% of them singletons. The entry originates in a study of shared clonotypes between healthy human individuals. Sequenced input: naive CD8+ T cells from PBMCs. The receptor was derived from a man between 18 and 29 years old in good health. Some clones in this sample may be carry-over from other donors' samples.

CDR3: CASRFDTGSYNEQFF. CDR3 nucleotides: TGTGCCAGCAGGTTCGACACCGGCTCTTACAATGAGCAGTTCTTC. The rearrangement uses TRBV6-1 and TRBJ2-1; unclear D gene. Trimming shortened V by 6 bases and J by 4 bases, and 16 bases separated the two germline ends. CDR1 MNHNS and CDR2 SASEGT come from the germline V gene. The CDR3 runs to 15 residues.